This T cell receptor beta chain was recovered during a study of T cell responses to AZD1222 COVID-19 vaccine. Whole-study findings and limits: No day 14 peak samples; only post-peak repertoires were characterized. Vaccine-related CD4 TCRs covered spike, predominating at 160-218 and 743-854.

Notes on this clone: Antigen unknown.

Using immunoSEQ multiplex PCR, the repertoire was profiled, and TCRdb retains in-frame clones only, with some absent. Of under 150,000 clones listed, approximately 85% are singletons. Looked up from germline, CDR1 is LGHNA and CDR2 is YNFKEQ. The CDR3 extends over 16 amino acids. V was pared by 1 base and J by 2 bases, with 6 bases of the junction left unmatched. This chain links TRBV4-2 with TRBJ2-3; 7 bases fit TRBD2. Specimen: peripheral blood, collected on day 0 of MenACWY control vaccination. The receptor comes from an adult in good health. CDR3 sequence reads: CASSQASGQSTDTQYF. CDR3 sequence (DNA): TGTGCCAGCAGCCAAGCTAGCGGCCAGTCCACAGATACGCAGTATTTT.